These 29 T cell receptor beta chains share one sample of origin, sequenced in a study of blood T cell repertoires in COVID-19. Sequencing used immunoSEQ multiplex PCR; TCRdb keeps in-frame clones, though not all of them. The sample carries about 200,000 clones, around 85% recorded once. Sequenced: peripheral blood. Receptors originate from a man aged 55 to 69 with COVID-19, enrolled during active disease.

V gene TRBV19 combines with J gene TRBJ1-5; TRBD1 matches 7 bases. Germline V gives CDR1 LNHDA, CDR2 SQIVND (reference sequence). This CDR3 contains 15 residues. Trimming removed 5 bases from V and 12 bases from J; junction bases left unmatched: 16. In DNA form, the CDR3 reads TGTGCCAGTAGTTCAGCTCCAGGGGGTTTTCCAGTCCAGCATTTT. Amino acids: CASSSAPGGFPVQHF.

CDR3 amino acids: CASSFSGSTDTQYF. The CDR3 nucleotides are TGTGCCAGCAGCTTTAGCGGGAGCACAGATACGCAGTATTTT. V usage is TRBV11-3 and J usage is TRBJ2-3, with TRBD2 matching over 7 bases. This CDR3 comprises 14 residues. Trimming took 3 bases from V and 0 from J; bases not matched to a gene: 0. Germline CDR1 is SGHNT and CDR2 is YENEEA.

A single count supports this clone. The chain has TRBV29-1 and TRBJ1-4, with D maybe TRBD1 (6 bases). The CDR3 covers 13 residues. CDR1 and CDR2 (germline): SQVTM, ANQGSEA. Trimming removed 3 bases from V and 8 bases from J, with 13 bases in between. Here the CDR3 reads CSVDTGTGEKLFF. CDR3 in DNA: TGCAGCGTTGATACAGGGACGGGGGAAAAACTGTTTTTT.

This clone was observed a few times. The rearrangement uses TRBV10-3 and TRBJ1-5; possibly TRBD1 for D (5 bases). Germline-derived CDR1 and CDR2 are ENHRY and SYGVKD. The CDR3 sequence is 14 residues long. V was shortened by 2 bases and J by 6 bases, with 11 bases between the two germline ends. The chain's CDR3 is CAISEGGSGQPQHF. The CDR3 DNA reads TGTGCCATCAGTGAGGGGGGGTCGGGTCAGCCCCAGCATTTT.

The chain is built from TRBV5-6 and TRBJ1-6, with 8 bases lining up with TRBD1. Losses at the gene ends were 0 bases for V and 7 bases for J; bases not matched to a gene: 3. The CDR3 runs to 15 residues. Germline V gene lookup returns CDR1 SGHDT and CDR2 YYEEEE. CDR3 in amino acids: CASSLAAGGNSPLHF. The CDR3 DNA is TGTGCCAGCAGCTTGGCCGCAGGGGGCAATTCACCCCTCCACTTT.

The chain carries TRBV5-1 and TRBJ2-3; 9 bases are a match to TRBD2. The CDR3 runs to 16 residues. The V gene end was trimmed by 0 bases and the J gene end by 4 bases; junction bases not matched to a gene: 6. CDR1 SGHRS and CDR2 YFSETQ come from the germline V gene. CDR3 loop: CASSLEGGRVSDTQYF. The CDR3 region has the DNA TGCGCCAGCAGCTTGGAGGGCGGGAGGGTATCAGATACGCAGTATTTT.

The V gene is TRBV6-4, the J gene TRBJ2-6; D perhaps matches TRBD2 (6 bases). Between the trimmed V and J ends, which lost 2 bases and 2 bases, there was a span of 13 bases. This CDR3 spans 17 amino acids. CDR1 and CDR2 from the germline V gene are MRHNA and SNTAGT. CDR3 coding DNA: TGTGCCAGCAGTGACCTAGGTGGAGGGGCTGGGGCCAACGTCCTGACTTTC. Amino acid sequence: CASSDLGGGAGANVLTF.

This chain joins TRBV4-1 and TRBJ1-4, with unresolved D. V was clipped by 1 base and J by 3 bases, with 12 bases between them. This CDR3 contains 16 residues. Germline V gene sequence: CDR1 MGHRA, CDR2 YSYEKL. The CDR3 spells CASSQGGLAANEKLFF. CDR3 nucleotides: TGCGCCAGCAGCCAAGGCGGGCTAGCGGCTAATGAAAAACTGTTTTTT.

The V gene is TRBV3-1 (or the pseudogene TRBV3-2), the J gene TRBJ2-1; the D gene is possibly TRBD1 (6 bases). Germline assignment: CDR1 LGHDT and CDR2 YNNKEL (reference sequence). The CDR3 consists of 18 residues. The V end was cut by 2 bases, the J end by 4 bases, with 21 bases between. CDR3: CASSQNPKVQGYYNEQFF. The DNA for the CDR3 is TGTGCCAGCAGCCAAAACCCGAAGGTGCAGGGGTATTACAATGAGCAGTTCTTC.

This clone is a singleton in its sample. The rearrangement links TRBV5-1 to TRBJ1-3; D is uncertain. V lost 0 bases, J lost 4 bases, and 14 bases lay in between. Germline CDR1 is SGHRS and CDR2 is YFSETQ. The CDR3 runs 16 residues. DNA of the CDR3: TGCGCCAGCAGCTTGGCCTACTCAGGCTCCGGAAACACCATATATTTT. Translating gives CASSLAYSGSGNTIYF.

This clone was recorded once. V is TRBV27 and J is TRBJ2-1; 8 bases align to TRBD1. V gave up 7 bases and J gave up 9 bases; unmatched junction bases: 11. Germline V gives CDR1 MNHEY, CDR2 SMNVEV (reference sequence). The length of the CDR3 is 14 residues. Here the CDR3 reads CASTLMTGVGEQFF. The CDR3 bases are TGTGCCAGCACCCTTATGACAGGGGTAGGTGAGCAGTTCTTC.

This clone appeared once. This chain links TRBV18 with TRBJ1-3; unclear D gene. CDR1 is KGHSH, CDR2 LQKENI, per germline. CDR3 length equals 15 residues. V was shortened by 2 bases and J by 4 bases, with 12 bases between the two germline ends. The DNA for the CDR3 is TGTGCCAGCTCACCAGGATCGGGGTTGGGAAACACCATATATTTT. The encoded protein is CASSPGSGLGNTIYF.

The chain joins TRBV30 to TRBJ1-1; 8 positions agree with TRBD1. Looked up from germline, CDR1 is GTSNPN and CDR2 is SVGIG (reference sequence). CDR3 length: 16 residues. V lost 0 bases and J lost 6; bases outside the gene matches: 12. CDR3 sequence: CAWSVRRARGLPEAFF. CDR3 DNA: TGTGCCTGGAGTGTTCGGCGGGCCAGGGGGCTCCCTGAAGCTTTCTTT.

The chain uses TRBV5-1 and TRBJ2-5; 11 positions agree with TRBD1. The CDR3 extends over 16 amino acids. The V gene's germline CDR1 is SGHRS and CDR2 YFSETQ. Trimming removed 4 bases from V and 0 bases from J; junction bases left unmatched: 5. This CDR3 is CASSGGTGGYQETQYF. The CDR3 DNA is TGCGCCAGCAGCGGAGGGACAGGGGGGTACCAAGAGACCCAGTACTTC.

This CDR3 reads CATWGTANNYGYTF. The CDR3 bases are TGTGCCACCTGGGGGACAGCTAATAACTATGGCTACACCTTC. The rearrangement links TRBV6-5 to TRBJ1-2, with TRBD1 matching 7 bases. This CDR3 has 14 residues. Trimming at V came to 10 bases and at J to 1 base, leaving 9 bases not matched to a gene. Germline CDR1 and CDR2: MNHEY and SVGAGI.

This clone came up once. The V call is TRBV11-2, the J call TRBJ2-5; 7 nucleotides line up with TRBD1. The length of the CDR3 is 14 residues. Trimming at V came to 5 bases and at J to 5 bases, leaving 8 bases not matched to a gene. Germline V gene data show CDR1 as SGHAT and CDR2 as FQNNGV. CDR3 DNA: TGTGCCAGCAGCCGCGACAGGGTGGGGGAGACCCAGTACTTC. Its protein is CASSRDRVGETQYF. Full variable domain (missing parts from reference TRBV11-2 and TRBJ2-5): EAGVAQSPRYKIIEKRQSVAFWCNPISGHATLYWYQQILGQGPKLLIQFQNNGVVDDSQLPKDRFSAERLKGVDSTLKIQPAKLEDSAVYLCASSRDRVGETQYFGPGTRLLVL.

V usage is TRBV7-2 and J usage is TRBJ1-1; TRBD1 matches 9 bases. The germline V gene encodes CDR1 SGHTA and CDR2 FQGNSA. The junction had 2 bases not matched to a gene; V was cut back by 8 bases and J by 1 base. The CDR3 has 13 residues. CDR3 sequence (DNA): TGTGCCAGCCGGACAGGGGAGAACACTGAAGCTTTCTTT. It encodes CASRTGENTEAFF.

This clone was observed a single time. The chain couples TRBV7-9 to TRBJ1-1, with D uncertain. Germline values: CDR1 SEHNR, CDR2 FQNEAQ (reference sequence). The CDR3 is 11 residues long. V was cut by 1 base and J by 11 bases, with 8 bases left in between. CDR3 coding DNA: TGTGCCAGCAGCTTAGGGGCCCACGCTTTCTTT. Residues: CASSLGAHAFF.

This rearrangement joins TRBV5-4 to TRBJ1-1, with D hard to call. CDR3 size: 14 residues. CDR1 and CDR2 from the germline V gene are SGHNT and YYREEE (reference sequence). V lost 1 base and J 0 bases, leaving 7 bases between the germline ends. CDR3 sequence (DNA): TGTGCCAGCAGCTTGTACCGGTTGAACACTGAAGCTTTCTTT. It codes for CASSLYRLNTEAFF.

The chain uses TRBV28 and TRBJ1-3, with a weak D call TRBD1 (6 bases). The CDR3 spans 16 residues. Trimming took off 3 bases at V and 0 bases at J, with 12 bases between the two ends. Germline V gene sequence: CDR1 MDHEN, CDR2 SYDVKM. The CDR3 sequence is CASSFPTGSSGNTIYF. CDR3 nucleotide sequence: TGTGCCAGCAGTTTCCCAACAGGGAGCTCTGGAAACACCATATATTTT.

The rearrangement joins TRBV10-3 to TRBJ1-1; TRBD1 might be the D (6 bases). Germline CDR1 reads ENHRY; CDR2 reads SYGVKD. V dropped 2 bases and J dropped 8 bases, with 12 bases sitting between them. This CDR3 has 13 residues. In nucleotides, the CDR3 is TGTGCCATCAGTGAGCCTCCCGGACAGGAAGCTTTCTTT. The encoded protein is CAISEPPGQEAFF.

The gene calls are TRBV6-2 or TRBV6-3 and TRBJ1-5; no clear D gene. Trimming pared 2 bases from V and 4 bases from J, leaving 9 bases between. CDR3 length: 14 amino acids. CDR1 is MNHEY, CDR2 SVGEGT, per germline. In nucleotides, the CDR3 is TGTGCCAGCAGTTACCCCCCTAGGAATCAGCCCCAGCATTTT. It is translated as CASSYPPRNQPQHF.

The V call is TRBV7-2, the J call TRBJ1-5; D gene unclear. CDR3 length equals 15 residues. V lost 3 bases and J lost 3, with 12 bases in between. Germline loops: CDR1 SGHTA, CDR2 FQGNSA. CDR3 loop: CASSLLGRNNQPQHF. CDR3 bases: TGTGCCAGCAGCTTGCTGGGCCGGAACAATCAGCCCCAGCATTTT.

This clone was counted once. The chain combines TRBV19 with TRBJ2-7, with 8 bases that match TRBD1. This CDR3 is 15 amino acids long. The J segment lost 3 bases and the V segment lost 3 bases, leaving 7 bases of the junction unmatched. Germline V gene data show CDR1 as LNHDA and CDR2 as SQIVND (reference sequence). The DNA for the CDR3 is TGTGCCAGTAGTATTTTAGGACAGGGAAACTACGAGCAGTACTTC. Encoded protein: CASSILGQGNYEQYF. The full variable domain, completed using reference TRBV19 and TRBJ2-7, is DGGITQSPKYLFRKEGQNVTLSCEQNLNHDAMYWYRQDPGQGLRLIYYSQIVNDFQKGDIAEGYSVSREKKESFPLTVTSAQKNPTAFYLCASSILGQGNYEQYFGPGTRLTVT.

This clone has only a few counts. The V gene is TRBV11-2, the J gene TRBJ2-1; 9 bases map to TRBD2. The V gene's germline CDR1 is SGHAT and CDR2 FQNNGV. This CDR3 comprises 15 residues. After removal of 1 base from V and 6 bases from J, the junction contained 4 bases not matched to a gene. The chain's CDR3 is CASSLVGGRGNEQFF. The CDR3 DNA is TGTGCCAGCAGCTTAGTTGGCGGGAGGGGCAATGAGCAGTTCTTC. The full variable domain, completed using reference TRBV11-2 and TRBJ2-1, is EAGVAQSPRYKIIEKRQSVAFWCNPISGHATLYWYQQILGQGPKLLIQFQNNGVVDDSQLPKDRFSAERLKGVDSTLKIQPAKLEDSAVYLCASSLVGGRGNEQFFGPGTRLTVL.

In this sample, this clone turned up once. The chain employs TRBV7-9 and TRBJ1-2, with D hard to call. The CDR3 is 14 residues long. Trimming cost V 0 bases and J 8 bases, with 13 bases left between them. The germline CDR1 and CDR2 sequences are SEHNR and FQNEAQ (reference sequence). The chain's CDR3 is CASSLATNAGGYTF. The CDR3 nucleotides read TGTGCCAGCAGCTTAGCGACAAATGCTGGCGGCTACACCTTC.

V and J are TRBV6-5 and TRBJ2-5; a weak D match, TRBD2 (5 bases). The germline V gene has CDR1 MNHEY and CDR2 SVGAGI. The germline V and J ends were trimmed by 7 bases and 2 bases, with 11 bases remaining between them. This CDR3 has 13 amino acids. CDR3 residues: CASKRIPQETQYF. The CDR3 nucleotides read TGTGCCAGCAAGCGGATACCTCAAGAGACCCAGTACTTC.

This chain connects TRBV9 to TRBJ2-7, with D possibly TRBD2 on 5 matching bases. Germline values: CDR1 SGDLS, CDR2 YYNGEE. Trimming cost V 2 bases and J 3 bases, with 12 bases left between them. The length of the CDR3 is 14 residues. The CDR3 DNA reads TGTGCCAGCAGCGTTAGTAGCGATAGCTACGAGCAGTACTTC. Amino acid sequence: CASSVSSDSYEQYF.

This clone has just one count. V and J are TRBV12-3 or TRBV12-4 and TRBJ1-2; 9 positions match TRBD1. The CDR3 is made up of 13 amino acids. V shed 5 bases and J 5 bases; nucleotides not matched to a gene: 3. The CDR3 DNA follows: TGTGCCAGCAGTATACAGGGGGCTTATGGCTACACCTTC. This gives the protein CASSIQGAYGYTF.